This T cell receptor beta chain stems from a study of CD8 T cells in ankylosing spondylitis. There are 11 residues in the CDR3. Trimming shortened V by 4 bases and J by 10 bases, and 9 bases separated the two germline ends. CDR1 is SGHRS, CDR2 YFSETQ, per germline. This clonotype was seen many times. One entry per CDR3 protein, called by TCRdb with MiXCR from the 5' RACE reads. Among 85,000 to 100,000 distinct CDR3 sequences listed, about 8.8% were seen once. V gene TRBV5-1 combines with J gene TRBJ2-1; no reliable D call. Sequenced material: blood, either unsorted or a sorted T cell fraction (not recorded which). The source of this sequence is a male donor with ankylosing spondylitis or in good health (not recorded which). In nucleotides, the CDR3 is TGCGCCAGCAGCGGACCCCACGAGCAGTTCTTC. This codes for CASSGPHEQFF.